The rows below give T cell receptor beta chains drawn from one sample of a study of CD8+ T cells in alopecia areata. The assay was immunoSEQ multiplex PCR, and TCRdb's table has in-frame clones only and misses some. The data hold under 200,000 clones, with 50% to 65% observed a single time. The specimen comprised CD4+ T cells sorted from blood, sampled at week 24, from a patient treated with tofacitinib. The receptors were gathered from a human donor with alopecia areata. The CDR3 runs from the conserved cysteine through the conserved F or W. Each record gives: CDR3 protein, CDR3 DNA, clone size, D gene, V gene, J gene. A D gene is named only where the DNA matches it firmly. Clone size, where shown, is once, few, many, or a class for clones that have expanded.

cdr3_aa: CATEVDRSYGYTF; cdr3_nt: TGTGCCACCGAGGTGGACAGGAGTTATGGCTACACCTTC; clone_size: .; d_call: TRBD1; v_call: TRBV7-9; j_call: TRBJ1-2
cdr3_aa: CASSYADTQYF; cdr3_nt: TGTGCCAGCTCATACGCAGATACGCAGTATTTT; clone_size: .; d_call: .; v_call: TRBV18; j_call: TRBJ2-3
cdr3_aa: CAWSVGYTEAFF; cdr3_nt: TGTGCCTGGAGTGTAGGGTACACTGAAGCTTTCTTT; clone_size: .; d_call: .; v_call: TRBV30; j_call: TRBJ1-1
cdr3_aa: CASSIGGTGRYIQYF; cdr3_nt: TGTGCCAGCTCAATCGGTGGGACAGGGAGATACATTCAGTACTTC; clone_size: .; d_call: TRBD1; v_call: TRBV18; j_call: TRBJ2-4
cdr3_aa: CASSQGGRYEQYF; cdr3_nt: TGCGCCAGCAGCCAAGGAGGTCGGTACGAGCAGTACTTC; clone_size: once; d_call: .; v_call: TRBV4-1; j_call: TRBJ2-7
cdr3_aa: CAISESQGSREKLFF; cdr3_nt: TGTGCCATCAGTGAGTCGCAGGGTTCCCGGGAAAAACTGTTTTTT; clone_size: .; d_call: .; v_call: TRBV10-3; j_call: TRBJ1-4
cdr3_aa: CASSPRLADYNEQFF; cdr3_nt: TGTGCCAGCAGCCCCCGACTAGCGGACTACAATGAGCAGTTCTTC; clone_size: .; d_call: TRBD2; v_call: TRBV4-2; j_call: TRBJ2-1
cdr3_aa: CASSSDSEQYF; cdr3_nt: TGTGCCAGCAGCTCGGATTCCGAGCAGTACTTC; clone_size: .; d_call: .; v_call: TRBV7-2; j_call: TRBJ2-7
cdr3_aa: CASSPEALYSGANVLTF; cdr3_nt: TGTGCCAGCAGCCCCGAGGCCCTATACTCTGGGGCCAACGTCCTGACTTTC; clone_size: .; d_call: .; v_call: TRBV7-6; j_call: TRBJ2-6
cdr3_aa: CATSGEETQYF; cdr3_nt: TGTGCCACCAGCGGGGAAGAGACCCAGTACTTC; clone_size: .; d_call: .; v_call: TRBV15; j_call: TRBJ2-5
cdr3_aa: CASSEFGQNTEAFF; cdr3_nt: TGTGCCAGCAGTGAATTTGGCCAGAACACTGAAGCTTTCTTT; clone_size: once; d_call: .; v_call: TRBV25-1; j_call: TRBJ1-1
cdr3_aa: CASSPLSGHGYTF; cdr3_nt: TGTGCCAGCAGCCCACTCTCGGGGCACGGCTACACCTTC; clone_size: .; d_call: .; v_call: TRBV6-5; j_call: TRBJ1-2
cdr3_aa: CASSPRGSTYEQYF; cdr3_nt: TGCGCCAGCAGCCCGAGGGGCAGTACCTACGAGCAGTACTTC; clone_size: .; d_call: .; v_call: TRBV5-1; j_call: TRBJ2-7
cdr3_aa: CASSLGSPSGGGYNEQFF; cdr3_nt: TGCGCCAGCAGCTTGGGCTCCCCTAGCGGGGGGGGCTACAATGAGCAGTTCTTC; clone_size: .; d_call: TRBD2; v_call: TRBV5-1; j_call: TRBJ2-1
cdr3_aa: CASRSTGSGPFF; cdr3_nt: TGTGCCAGCAGGTCGACCGGTTCGGGCCCTTTCTTT; clone_size: .; d_call: .; v_call: TRBV6-5; j_call: TRBJ1-1
cdr3_aa: CASSLDNEQFF; cdr3_nt: TGCGCCAGCAGCTTGGATAATGAGCAGTTCTTC; clone_size: .; d_call: .; v_call: TRBV5-1; j_call: TRBJ2-1
cdr3_aa: CASSVDRAEQYF; cdr3_nt: TGTGCCAGCAGCGTGGACAGGGCCGAGCAGTACTTC; clone_size: once; d_call: TRBD1; v_call: TRBV5-6; j_call: TRBJ2-7
cdr3_aa: CASSLLAGGPGEQFF; cdr3_nt: TGTGCCAGCAGTTTACTAGCGGGGGGGCCCGGTGAGCAGTTCTTC; clone_size: few; d_call: TRBD2; v_call: TRBV27; j_call: TRBJ2-1
cdr3_aa: CASSPPKGRMNTEAFF; cdr3_nt: TGTGCCAGCTCACCCCCTAAGGGGCGGATGAACACTGAAGCTTTCTTT; clone_size: few; d_call: .; v_call: TRBV18; j_call: TRBJ1-1
cdr3_aa: CSVDWNQETQYF; cdr3_nt: TGCAGCGTTGATTGGAACCAGGAGACCCAGTACTTC; clone_size: few; d_call: .; v_call: TRBV29-1; j_call: TRBJ2-5
cdr3_aa: CASSQALLRDSGETQYF; cdr3_nt: TGCGCCAGCAGCCAAGCCCTACTCCGGGACAGCGGAGAGACCCAGTACTTC; clone_size: .; d_call: TRBD1; v_call: TRBV4-1; j_call: TRBJ2-5
cdr3_aa: CATSEGQGAGANVLTF; cdr3_nt: TGTGCCACCAGCGAGGGACAGGGTGCTGGGGCCAACGTCCTGACTTTC; clone_size: .; d_call: TRBD1; v_call: TRBV15; j_call: TRBJ2-6
cdr3_aa: CASTSWGTASQQYF; cdr3_nt: TGTGCCAGCACCTCCTGGGGGACAGCTTCGCAGCAGTACTTC; clone_size: .; d_call: TRBD1; v_call: TRBV5-6; j_call: TRBJ2-7
cdr3_aa: CASSGLALNTGELFF; cdr3_nt: TGTGCCAGCAGTGGACTAGCCCTCAACACCGGGGAGCTGTTTTTT; clone_size: few; d_call: TRBD2; v_call: TRBV2; j_call: TRBJ2-2
cdr3_aa: CASSQEGQLAGANVLTF; cdr3_nt: TGCGCCAGCAGCCAAGAAGGACAACTAGCTGGGGCCAACGTCCTGACTTTC; clone_size: few; d_call: .; v_call: TRBV4-1; j_call: TRBJ2-6
cdr3_aa: CATSLGARGRYEQYF; cdr3_nt: TGTGCCACCAGTCTCGGGGCCCGGGGACGCTACGAGCAGTACTTC; clone_size: .; d_call: .; v_call: TRBV15; j_call: TRBJ2-7
cdr3_aa: CASSLVGQDYGYTF; cdr3_nt: TGTGCCAGCAGCTTAGTAGGACAGGACTATGGCTACACCTTC; clone_size: .; d_call: TRBD1; v_call: TRBV11-2; j_call: TRBJ1-2
cdr3_aa: CASSVGGTRTDTQYF; cdr3_nt: TGTGCCAGCAGCGTAGGTGGGACTCGCACAGATACGCAGTATTTT; clone_size: few; d_call: .; v_call: TRBV9; j_call: TRBJ2-3
cdr3_aa: CSVDTAYEQYF; cdr3_nt: TGCAGCGTGGATACAGCCTACGAGCAGTACTTC; clone_size: .; d_call: .; v_call: TRBV29-1; j_call: TRBJ2-7
cdr3_aa: CASSQFSARGYTF; cdr3_nt: TGTGCCAGCAGCCAGTTCAGCGCGCGTGGCTACACCTTC; clone_size: .; d_call: .; v_call: TRBV7-2; j_call: TRBJ1-2
cdr3_aa: CASSERAGQETQYF; cdr3_nt: TGTGCCAGCAGCGAGCGAGCGGGGCAAGAGACCCAGTACTTC; clone_size: .; d_call: TRBD2; v_call: TRBV4-2; j_call: TRBJ2-5
cdr3_aa: CASSLEVHQPQHF; cdr3_nt: TGTGCCAGCAGCTTAGAAGTCCATCAGCCCCAGCATTTT; clone_size: once; d_call: .; v_call: TRBV7-8; j_call: TRBJ1-5
cdr3_aa: CSVGLKNTEAFF; cdr3_nt: TGCAGCGTAGGTCTAAAGAACACTGAAGCTTTCTTT; clone_size: few; d_call: .; v_call: TRBV29-1; j_call: TRBJ1-1
cdr3_aa: CASIPRPKLAGILEQFF; cdr3_nt: TGTGCCAGCATCCCGCGGCCGAAACTAGCGGGGATTCTTGAGCAGTTCTTC; clone_size: .; d_call: TRBD2; v_call: TRBV27; j_call: TRBJ2-1
cdr3_aa: CASSQDRLSDGYTF; cdr3_nt: TGTGCCAGCAGCCAAGATAGGCTCTCGGATGGCTACACCTTC; clone_size: .; d_call: .; v_call: TRBV4-2; j_call: TRBJ1-2
cdr3_aa: CASRADTEGQPQHF; cdr3_nt: TGTGCCAGCAGGGCGGACACCGAGGGTCAGCCCCAGCATTTT; clone_size: .; d_call: .; v_call: TRBV6-1; j_call: TRBJ1-5
cdr3_aa: CASSGRVNYGYTF; cdr3_nt: TGTGCCAGCAGCGGCAGAGTTAACTATGGCTACACCTTC; clone_size: .; d_call: .; v_call: TRBV5-8; j_call: TRBJ1-2
cdr3_aa: CASSLEPLAGGGTTQYF; cdr3_nt: TGTGCCAGCAGCTTAGAACCGCTAGCGGGCGGAGGTACGACCCAGTACTTC; clone_size: .; d_call: TRBD2; v_call: TRBV11-2; j_call: TRBJ2-5
cdr3_aa: CASRRGLGGYTF; cdr3_nt: TGTGCCAGCAGGAGGGGGCTGGGTGGCTACACCTTC; clone_size: few; d_call: TRBD1; v_call: TRBV2; j_call: TRBJ1-2
cdr3_aa: CASSQGIASGGKDTQYF; cdr3_nt: TGTGCCAGCAGCCAAGGGATCGCTAGCGGGGGGAAAGATACGCAGTATTTT; clone_size: .; d_call: TRBD2; v_call: TRBV4-2; j_call: TRBJ2-3
cdr3_aa: CSVQNFQETQYF; cdr3_nt: TGCAGCGTCCAGAACTTCCAAGAGACCCAGTACTTC; clone_size: .; d_call: .; v_call: TRBV29-1; j_call: TRBJ2-5
cdr3_aa: CSVSRGEYGYTF; cdr3_nt: TGCAGCGTCTCCAGGGGGGAGTATGGCTACACCTTC; clone_size: .; d_call: TRBD1; v_call: TRBV29-1; j_call: TRBJ1-2
cdr3_aa: CASSSGQGRVGYTF; cdr3_nt: TGCGCCAGCAGCTCCGGACAGGGACGCGTCGGCTACACCTTC; clone_size: .; d_call: TRBD1; v_call: TRBV5-1; j_call: TRBJ1-2